This T cell receptor (beta chain) comes out of a study of blood T cell repertoires in COVID-19. In the study overall: There were acute and convalescent COVID-19 samples, and they came from the United States, Italy and Spain. PBMCs, B-cell-depleted T cells, or T cells were the source of the cDNA or gDNA that made up the material.

Losses at the gene ends were 0 bases for V and 4 bases for J; bases not matched to a gene: 2. The length of the CDR3 is 14 residues. Germline values: CDR1 LNHNV, CDR2 YYDKDF (reference sequence). Sequenced by immunoSEQ multiplex PCR; TCRdb stores in-frame clones only, minus some. The sample carries roughly 300,000 clones, roughly 87% recorded once. Those enrolled, adults aged about 18 to 95 years, came from about two dozen US areas. Researchers sorted participants into cohorts using their self-reported clinical history. This sequence was found in a woman aged 25 to 45 who had recovered from COVID-19. What was sequenced was PBMCs or T cells enriched from blood (not recorded which). The chain combines TRBV15 with TRBJ2-5, with TRBD2 matching 7 bases. CDR3 nucleotide sequence: TGTGCCACCAGCAGAGATCCGGGGGGAGAGACCCAGTACTTC. Its protein is CATSRDPGGETQYF.